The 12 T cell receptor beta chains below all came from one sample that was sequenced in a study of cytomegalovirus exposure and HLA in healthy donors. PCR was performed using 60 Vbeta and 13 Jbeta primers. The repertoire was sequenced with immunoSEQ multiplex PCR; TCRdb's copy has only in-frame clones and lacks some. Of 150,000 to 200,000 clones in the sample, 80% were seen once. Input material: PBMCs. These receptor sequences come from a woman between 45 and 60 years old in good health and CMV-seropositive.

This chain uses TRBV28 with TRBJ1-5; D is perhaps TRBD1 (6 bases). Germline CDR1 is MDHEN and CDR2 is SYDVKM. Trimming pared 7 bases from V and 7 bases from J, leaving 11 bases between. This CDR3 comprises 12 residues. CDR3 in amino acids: CASTPGGQPQHF. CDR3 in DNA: TGTGCCAGCACCCCGGGGGGCCAGCCCCAGCATTTT.

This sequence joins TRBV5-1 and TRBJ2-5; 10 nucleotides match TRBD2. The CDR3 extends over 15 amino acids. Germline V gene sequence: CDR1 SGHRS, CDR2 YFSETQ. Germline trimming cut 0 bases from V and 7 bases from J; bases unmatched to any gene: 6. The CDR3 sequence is CASSLVSSGGGTQYF. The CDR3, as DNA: TGCGCCAGCAGCTTGGTATCTAGCGGGGGTGGGACCCAGTACTTC.

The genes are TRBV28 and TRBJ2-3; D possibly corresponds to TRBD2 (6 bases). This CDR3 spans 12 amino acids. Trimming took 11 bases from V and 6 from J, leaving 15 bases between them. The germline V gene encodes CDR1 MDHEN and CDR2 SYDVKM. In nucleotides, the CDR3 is TGTGCCGGCAAGGAGGGGAAGGATACGCAGTATTTT. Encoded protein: CAGKEGKDTQYF.

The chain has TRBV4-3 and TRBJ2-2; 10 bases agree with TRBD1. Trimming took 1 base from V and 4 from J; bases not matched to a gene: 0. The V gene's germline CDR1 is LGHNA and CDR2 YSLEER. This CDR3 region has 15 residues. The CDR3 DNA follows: TGCGCCAGCAGCCAAGGGACAGGGGGCACCGGGGAGCTGTTTTTT. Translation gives CASSQGTGGTGELFF.

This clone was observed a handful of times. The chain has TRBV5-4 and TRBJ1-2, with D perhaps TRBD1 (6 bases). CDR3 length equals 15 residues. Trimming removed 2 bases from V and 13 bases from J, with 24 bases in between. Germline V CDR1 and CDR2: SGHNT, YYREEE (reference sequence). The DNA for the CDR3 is TGTGCCAGCAGCTTTATTTTAGGGACAAGGCTCTGGGGCACCTTC. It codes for CASSFILGTRLWGTF.

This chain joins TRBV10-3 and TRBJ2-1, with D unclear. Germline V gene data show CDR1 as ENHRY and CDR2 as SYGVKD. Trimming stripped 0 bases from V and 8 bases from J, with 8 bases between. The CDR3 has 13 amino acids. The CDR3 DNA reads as TGTGCCATCAGTGAGTCATCACGGGATGAGCAGTTCTTC. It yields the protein CAISESSRDEQFF.

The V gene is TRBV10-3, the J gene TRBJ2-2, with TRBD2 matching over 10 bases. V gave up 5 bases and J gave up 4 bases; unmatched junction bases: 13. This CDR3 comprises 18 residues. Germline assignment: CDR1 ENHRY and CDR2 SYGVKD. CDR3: CAISKRGGPFDSTGELFF. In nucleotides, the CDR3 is TGTGCCATCAGTAAGCGGGGGGGCCCATTCGACAGCACCGGGGAGCTGTTTTTT.

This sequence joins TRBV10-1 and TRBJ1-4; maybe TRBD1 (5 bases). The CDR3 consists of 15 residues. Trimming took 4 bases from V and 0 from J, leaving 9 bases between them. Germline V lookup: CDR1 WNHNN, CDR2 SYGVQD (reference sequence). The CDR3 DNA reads TGCGCCAGCAGTGGGGGGGGAGCAACTAATGAAAAACTGTTTTTT. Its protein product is CASSGGGATNEKLFF.

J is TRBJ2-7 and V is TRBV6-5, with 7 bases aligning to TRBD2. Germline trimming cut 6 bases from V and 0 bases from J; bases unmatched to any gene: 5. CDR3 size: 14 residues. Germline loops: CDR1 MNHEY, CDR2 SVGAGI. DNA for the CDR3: TGTGCCAGCAGAAAAGCGGGGAACTCCTACGAGCAGTACTTC. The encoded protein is CASRKAGNSYEQYF.

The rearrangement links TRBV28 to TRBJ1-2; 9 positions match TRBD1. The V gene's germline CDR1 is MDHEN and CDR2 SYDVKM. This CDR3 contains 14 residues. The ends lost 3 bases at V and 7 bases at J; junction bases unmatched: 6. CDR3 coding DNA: TGTGCCAGCAGTTTTGGGACAGGGTGGGGTGGCTACACCTTC. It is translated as CASSFGTGWGGYTF.

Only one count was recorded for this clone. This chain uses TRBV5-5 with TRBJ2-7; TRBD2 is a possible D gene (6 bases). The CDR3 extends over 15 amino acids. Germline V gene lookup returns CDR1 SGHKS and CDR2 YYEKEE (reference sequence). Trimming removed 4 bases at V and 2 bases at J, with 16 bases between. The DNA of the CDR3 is TGTGCCAGCAGCGTCGGCGGGGCCGCCACCTACGAGCAGTACTTC. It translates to CASSVGGAATYEQYF.

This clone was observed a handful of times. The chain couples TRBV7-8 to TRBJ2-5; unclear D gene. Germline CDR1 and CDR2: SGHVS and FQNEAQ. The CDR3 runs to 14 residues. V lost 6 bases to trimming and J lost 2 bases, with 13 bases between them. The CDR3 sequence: CASSGLTRQETQYF. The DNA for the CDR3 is TGTGCCAGCAGTGGATTGACACGACAAGAGACCCAGTACTTC.